This entry concerns a single T cell receptor beta chain. No antigen is known for it. The sample comes from a study of CD8+ T cells in alopecia areata. For the study at large: Twice daily, treated patients received 5 to 10 mg of oral tofacitinib.

Per the germline V gene, CDR1 is MNHEY and CDR2 is SVGAGI. The length of the CDR3 is 16 residues. V was trimmed by 2 bases and J by 3 bases, leaving 15 bases between them. Study outcomes and limitations: Normal scalp had lower clonality than lesional scalp, with alopecia totalis/universalis lesions showing this most strongly. Scalp samples also contribute reads from the resident alphabeta T cells found in normal skin.

The study team obtained lesional scalp punch biopsies and peripheral blood from alopecia areata patients. Extracted RNA was reverse transcribed into cDNA, the sequencing template. The data were produced by immunoSEQ multiplex PCR, yet TCRdb's version contains in-frame clones alone and is incomplete. The sample holds about 150,000 clones, about 90% seen once. The V and J genes are TRBV6-5 and TRBJ2-3, with D uncertain. This TCR was sampled from a human donor with alopecia areata. This specimen was CD8+ T cells sorted from blood, taken at week 0. This CDR3 reads CASSYLPLQRTDTQYF. For the CDR3, the DNA is TGTGCCAGCAGTTACCTACCCCTCCAGAGAACAGATACGCAGTATTTT.